A selection of T cell receptor beta chains follows, all from one sample in a study of cytomegalovirus exposure and HLA in healthy donors. The table came from immunoSEQ multiplex PCR; TCRdb's copy has only in-frame clones and leaves some out. Here the sample spans 250,000 or so clones, about 80% being singletons. Sample: PBMCs. These receptors were obtained from a woman aged 55-70 years in good health and CMV-seropositive. Both conserved end residues are part of each CDR3. D genes are given only for firm matches. Some rows mark clone size as missing; the rest say once, few, many or name a class of expanded clone.

V gene	J gene	clone size	D gene	CDR3 protein	CDR3 DNA
TRBV7-3	TRBJ1-1	.	.	CASRRVANTEAFF	TGTGCCAGCCGCCGGGTTGCGAACACTGAAGCTTTCTTT
TRBV6-5	TRBJ1-3	.	TRBD1	CASSYSDRRGNTIYF	TGTGCCAGCAGTTACTCGGACAGGAGAGGAAACACCATATATTTT
TRBV11-3	TRBJ1-1	.	TRBD1	CASSVTGARGSNTEAFF	TGTGCCAGCAGCGTAACAGGGGCGCGGGGATCGAACACTGAAGCTTTCTTT
TRBV20-1	TRBJ1-2	.	.	CSATPGSRYTF	TGCAGTGCTACACCGGGGTCCCGGTACACCTTC
TRBV5-1	TRBJ2-5	.	.	CASSLEGVETQYF	TGCGCCAGCAGCTTGGAAGGGGTGGAGACCCAGTACTTC
TRBV7-6	TRBJ2-1	few	TRBD1	CASSPRPGTGNEQFF	TGTGCCAGCAGCCCCCGTCCCGGGACAGGGAATGAGCAGTTCTTC
TRBV7-9	TRBJ1-2	.	TRBD1	CASSSNRRQGNYGYTF	TGTGCCAGCAGCAGTAATCGCCGACAGGGCAACTATGGCTACACCTTC
TRBV27	TRBJ2-1	few	.	CASSFGGQLLFF	TGTGCCAGCAGTTTCGGGGGACAGCTCCTCTTCTTC
TRBV30	TRBJ1-2	.	TRBD1	CAWSWTGRNYGYTF	TGTGCCTGGAGCTGGACAGGGCGTAACTATGGCTACACCTTC
TRBV5-4	TRBJ2-5	.	TRBD2	CASSLAAGVEGTQYF	TGTGCCAGCAGCTTGGCCGCGGGAGTGGAAGGGACCCAGTACTTC
TRBV4-1	TRBJ1-1	.	.	CASSPRQNTNTEAFF	TGCGCCAGCAGCCCTAGACAGAATACCAACACTGAAGCTTTCTTT
TRBV4-1	TRBJ1-1	.	TRBD1	CASSHTGAEAFF	TGCGCCAGCAGCCATACAGGGGCTGAAGCTTTCTTT
TRBV18	TRBJ2-7	.	.	CASGDSYEQYF	TGTGCCAGCGGAGACAGTTACGAGCAGTACTTC
TRBV29-1	TRBJ1-1	.	.	CSVVLTGAEAFF	TGCAGCGTTGTCTTGACAGGCGCCGAAGCTTTCTTT
TRBV9	TRBJ2-2	.	TRBD2	CASSVGLAGVGGELFF	TGTGCCAGCAGCGTAGGACTAGCGGGAGTAGGCGGGGAGCTGTTTTTT
TRBV27	TRBJ2-7	once	TRBD2	CASSLLSAGGTYEQYF	TGTGCCAGCAGTTTATTGTCTGCGGGGGGAACCTACGAGCAGTACTTC
TRBV6-1	TRBJ2-7	.	.	CASSGASETYEQYF	TGTGCCAGCAGTGGGGCTTCCGAAACCTACGAGCAGTACTTC
TRBV4-1	TRBJ2-7	.	.	CASSQERQIEQYF	TGCGCCAGCAGCCAAGAGAGACAGATTGAGCAGTACTTC
TRBV28	TRBJ2-7	once	.	CASCRGGTYEQYF	TGTGCCAGCTGCAGGGGAGGGACCTACGAGCAGTACTTC
TRBV15	TRBJ2-3	.	TRBD2	CATSSAGGVGPTDTQYF	TGTGCCACCAGCAGTGCGGGAGGCGTGGGTCCCACAGATACGCAGTATTTT
TRBV18	TRBJ1-5	.	.	CASSPVGPEGQPQHF	TGTGCCAGCTCACCAGTGGGCCCGGAGGGCCAGCCCCAGCATTTT
TRBV2	TRBJ2-7	once	TRBD2	CASSALTRAGGEQYF	TGTGCCAGCAGTGCCTTGACAAGGGCGGGAGGCGAGCAGTACTTC
TRBV27	TRBJ2-7	few	TRBD1	CASSLDRGGAEQYF	TGTGCCAGCAGTTTAGACAGGGGGGGAGCCGAGCAGTACTTC
TRBV11-2	TRBJ2-1	.	TRBD2	CATFSGSSYNEQFF	TGTGCCACGTTTAGCGGGAGTTCCTACAATGAGCAGTTCTTC
TRBV2	TRBJ2-1	.	.	CASSEERSSYNEQFF	TGTGCCAGCAGTGAAGAGCGGAGCTCCTACAATGAGCAGTTCTTC
TRBV2	TRBJ1-5	.	TRBD1	CASSAGTGRNQPQHF	TGTGCCAGCAGCGCCGGGACAGGTAGGAATCAGCCCCAGCATTTT
TRBV27	TRBJ2-3	few	.	CASSLGLGADTQYF	TGTGCCAGCAGTTTGGGGCTAGGGGCAGATACGCAGTATTTT
TRBV5-8	TRBJ1-1	.	.	CASSLKLNSRNEAFF	TGTGCCAGCAGCTTAAAGTTGAACAGCCGAAATGAAGCTTTCTTT
TRBV27	TRBJ2-6	.	.	CASSFYGANVLTF	TGTGCCAGCAGTTTCTATGGGGCCAACGTCCTGACTTTC
TRBV12-1	TRBJ2-2	once	.	CASSFGSRDTGELFF	TGTGCCAGCAGCTTCGGGAGCCGGGACACCGGGGAGCTGTTTTTT
TRBV6-5	TRBJ2-7	once	.	CASSSPRGEQYF	TGTGCCAGCAGTTCCCCTCGGGGCGAGCAGTACTTC
TRBV18	TRBJ2-7	.	.	CASSPRAGPYEQYF	TGTGCCAGCTCACCACGGGCGGGTCCCTACGAGCAGTACTTC
TRBV11-1	TRBJ1-3	.	TRBD1	CASSQRDRGSIYSGNTIYF	TGTGCCAGCAGCCAAAGGGACAGGGGGAGTATCTACTCTGGAAACACCATATATTTT
TRBV2	TRBJ1-3	.	.	CASNLGPRGSGNTIYF	TGTGCCAGCAATTTAGGACCCCGGGGGTCTGGAAACACCATATATTTT
TRBV5-1	TRBJ1-4	.	.	CASRDIKGATNEKLFF	TGCGCCAGCCGGGACATCAAGGGAGCAACTAATGAAAAACTGTTTTTT
TRBV15	TRBJ1-5	.	.	CATSRVLSNQPQHF	TGTGCCACCAGCAGAGTCCTTAGCAATCAGCCCCAGCATTTT
TRBV4-1	TRBJ2-3	.	TRBD2	CASSRFVLAGATDTQYF	TGCGCCAGCAGCCGGTTTGTGCTAGCGGGAGCCACAGATACGCAGTATTTT
TRBV15	TRBJ2-7	.	TRBD2	CATSRTQGGSGSSGEQYF	TGTGCCACCAGCAGAACCCAGGGAGGGAGCGGGAGTTCGGGCGAGCAGTACTTC
TRBV2	TRBJ2-1	once	.	CASSGSEDEQFF	TGTGCCAGCAGTGGATCCGAGGATGAGCAGTTCTTC
TRBV5-6	TRBJ2-2	.	TRBD1	CASSLEGAPTGELFF	TGTGCCAGCAGCTTGGAGGGGGCTCCCACCGGGGAGCTGTTTTTT
TRBV6-1	TRBJ2-1	.	.	CASSGESSGVPREQFF	TGTGCCAGCAGTGGGGAGAGTAGCGGAGTCCCTCGAGAGCAGTTCTTC
TRBV10-1	TRBJ2-3	.	.	CASSESTASDTQYF	TGCGCCAGCAGTGAGAGTACAGCCTCAGATACGCAGTATTTT